The rows below give T cell receptor beta chains drawn from one sample of a study of immune evolution from preneoplasia to lung adenocarcinoma. Sequenced by immunoSEQ multiplex PCR; TCRdb stores in-frame clones only, minus some. The repertoire holds about 7,200 clones, with 60% to 80% as singletons. Source material: FFPE adjacent normal lung tissue. The receptors originated from a person aged 65-85 years with lung adenocarcinoma. The CDR3 runs from the conserved cysteine through the conserved F or W. D genes are given only for firm matches. A clone size is listed for some rows: how often the clone was seen (once, few, many), or a class if it is expanded.

d_call,j_call,v_call,clone_size,cdr3_nt,cdr3_aa
TRBD2,TRBJ2-1,TRBV9,-,TGTGCCAGCAGTCTGGGGACTAATTCGAATGAGCAGTTCTTC,CASSLGTNSNEQFF
-,TRBJ1-3,TRBV5-1,-,TGCGCCAGCAGCTTACGAGAAACAGGGTCTGGAAACACCATATATTTT,CASSLRETGSGNTIYF
-,TRBJ1-5,TRBV7-8,-,TGTGCCAGCAGCTTCGACAGTAATCAGCCCCAGCATTTT,CASSFDSNQPQHF
TRBD1,TRBJ1-6,TRBV27,-,TGTGCCAGCAGGACATGGGGACAGGGGGCAGATTCACCCCTCCACTTT,CASRTWGQGADSPLHF
TRBD1,TRBJ1-2,TRBV5-6,-,TGTGCCAGCAGCTTGGGACAGGGAGGCTATGGCTACACCTTC,CASSLGQGGYGYTF
-,TRBJ1-6,TRBV18,-,TGTGCCAGCTCAGAGGGTTATCGCAATTCACCCCTCCACTTT,CASSEGYRNSPLHF
-,TRBJ2-7,TRBV28,once,TGTGCCAGCAGTTTAGCGCTAATCACCCACACGGGCCGAACTTTTTACGAGCAGTACTTC,CASSLALITHTGRTFYEQYF
-,TRBJ2-2,TRBV19,-,TGTGCCAGTAGTATTCTGGGGGGCCCAACCGGGGAGCTGTTTTTT,CASSILGGPTGELFF
TRBD2,TRBJ2-3,TRBV15,few,TGTGCCACCAGCAGGGGGGAGGGTGCCACAGATACGCAGTATTTT,CATSRGEGATDTQYF
TRBD1,TRBJ2-7,TRBV18,few,TGTGCCAGCTCACGTCAAACAGGGGATGGAGAGCAGTACTTC,CASSRQTGDGEQYF
-,TRBJ1-1,TRBV30,-,TGTGCCTGGAGTGACGAACAGGAGGTGGACACTGAAGCTTTCTTT,CAWSDEQEVDTEAFF
-,TRBJ2-5,TRBV2,-,TGTGCCAGCAGTGCCGGGTACCAAGAGACCCAGTACTTC,CASSAGYQETQYF
-,TRBJ1-1,TRBV11-1,-,TGTGCCAGCAGCTTAAGGAACACTGAAGCTTTCTTT,CASSLRNTEAFF
TRBD2,TRBJ2-3,TRBV5-6,-,TGTGCCAGCAGCTTGAAGCTAGCGGGATACACAGATACGCAGTATTTT,CASSLKLAGYTDTQYF
TRBD1,TRBJ2-7,TRBV19,-,TGTGCCAGTACCCCGACAGGGGGGATCTACGAGCAGTACTTC,CASTPTGGIYEQYF
-,TRBJ2-5,TRBV7-6,once,TGTGCCAGCAGCTTAGGGCCGGGGGCCCAAGAGACCCAGTACTTC,CASSLGPGAQETQYF